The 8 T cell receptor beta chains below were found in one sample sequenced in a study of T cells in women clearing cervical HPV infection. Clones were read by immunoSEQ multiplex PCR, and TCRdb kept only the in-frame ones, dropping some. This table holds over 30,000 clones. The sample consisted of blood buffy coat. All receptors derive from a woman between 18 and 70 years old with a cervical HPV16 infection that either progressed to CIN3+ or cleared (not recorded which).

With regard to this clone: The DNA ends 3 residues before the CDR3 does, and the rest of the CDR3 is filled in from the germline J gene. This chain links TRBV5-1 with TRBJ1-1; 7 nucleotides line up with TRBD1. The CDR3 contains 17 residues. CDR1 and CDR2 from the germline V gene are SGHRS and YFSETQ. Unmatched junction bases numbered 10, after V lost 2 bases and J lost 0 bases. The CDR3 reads CASSFDRDGFMNTEAFF. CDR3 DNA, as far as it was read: TGCGCCAGCAGCTTCGACAGGGATGGCTTTATGAACACTGAA.

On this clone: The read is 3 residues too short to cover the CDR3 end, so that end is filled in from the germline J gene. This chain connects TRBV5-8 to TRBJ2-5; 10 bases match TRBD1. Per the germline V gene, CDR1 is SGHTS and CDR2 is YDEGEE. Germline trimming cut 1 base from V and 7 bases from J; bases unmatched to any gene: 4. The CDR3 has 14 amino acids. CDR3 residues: CASSLRDRGGTQYF. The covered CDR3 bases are TGTGCCAGCAGCTTGAGGGACAGGGGTGGGACC.

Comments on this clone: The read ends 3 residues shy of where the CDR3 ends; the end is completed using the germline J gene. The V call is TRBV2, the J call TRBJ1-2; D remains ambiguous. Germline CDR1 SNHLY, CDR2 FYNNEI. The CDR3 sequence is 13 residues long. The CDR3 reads CASSLAGEDDYTF. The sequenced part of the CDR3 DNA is TGTGCCAGCAGTCTAGCGGGAGAGGATGAC.

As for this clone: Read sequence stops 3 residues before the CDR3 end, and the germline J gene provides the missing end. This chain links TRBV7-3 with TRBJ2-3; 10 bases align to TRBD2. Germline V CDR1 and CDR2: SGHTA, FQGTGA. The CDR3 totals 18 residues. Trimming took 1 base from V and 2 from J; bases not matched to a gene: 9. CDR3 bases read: TGTGCCAGCAGCTTAAGTGGGATAGCGGGAGGACCCACAGATACG. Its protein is CASSLSGIAGGPTDT. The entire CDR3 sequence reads CASSLSGIAGGPTDTQYF.

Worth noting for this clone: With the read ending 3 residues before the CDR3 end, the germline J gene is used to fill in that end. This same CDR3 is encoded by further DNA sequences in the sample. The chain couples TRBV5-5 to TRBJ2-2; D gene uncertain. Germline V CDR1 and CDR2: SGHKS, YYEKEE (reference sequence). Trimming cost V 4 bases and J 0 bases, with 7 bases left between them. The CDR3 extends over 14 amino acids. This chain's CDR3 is CASSLRSNTGELFF. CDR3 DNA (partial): TGTGCCAGCAGCCTAAGATCGAACACCGGGGAG. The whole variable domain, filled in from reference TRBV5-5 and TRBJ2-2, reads DAGVTQSPTHLIKTRGQQVTLRCSPISGHKSVSWYQQVLGQGPQFIFQYYEKEERGRGNFPDRFSARQFPNYSSELNVNALLLGDSALYLCASSLRSNTGELFFGEGSRLTVL.

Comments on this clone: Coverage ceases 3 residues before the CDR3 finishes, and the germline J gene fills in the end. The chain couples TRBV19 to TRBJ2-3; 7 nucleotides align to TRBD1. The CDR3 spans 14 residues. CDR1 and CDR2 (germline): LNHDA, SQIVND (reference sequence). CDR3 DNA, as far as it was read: TGTGCCAGTAGTATTCGACAGGGTAATCAGCCG. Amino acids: CASSIRQGNQP. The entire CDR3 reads CASSIRQGNQPQYF.

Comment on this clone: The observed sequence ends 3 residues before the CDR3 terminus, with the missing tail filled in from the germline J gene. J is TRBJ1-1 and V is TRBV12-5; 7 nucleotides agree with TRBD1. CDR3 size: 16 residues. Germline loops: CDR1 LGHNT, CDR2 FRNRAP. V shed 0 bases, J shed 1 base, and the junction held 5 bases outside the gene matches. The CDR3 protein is CASGLVPGQSNTEAFF. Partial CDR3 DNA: TGTGCTAGTGGTTTGGTCCCGGGACAGTCGAACACTGAA.

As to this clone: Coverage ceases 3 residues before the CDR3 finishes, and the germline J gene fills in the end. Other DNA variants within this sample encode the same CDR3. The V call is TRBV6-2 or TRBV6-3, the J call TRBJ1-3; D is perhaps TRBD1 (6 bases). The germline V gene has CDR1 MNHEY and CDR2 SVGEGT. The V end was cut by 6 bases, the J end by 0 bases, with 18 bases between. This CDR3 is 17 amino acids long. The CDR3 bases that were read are TGTGCCAGCAGCCTAAAGGGGGGGAGCCTCTCTGGAAACACC. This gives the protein CASSLKGGSLSGNT. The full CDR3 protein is CASSLKGGSLSGNTIYF.